This TCR beta chain emerged from a study of T cell changes during pregnancy in multiple sclerosis. CDR3 length: 15 residues. Germline V gene sequence: CDR1 SEHNR, CDR2 FQNEAQ (reference sequence). Losses at the gene ends were 5 bases for V and 6 bases for J; bases not matched to a gene: 3. Assay: immunoSEQ multiplex PCR; the TCRdb copy retains only in-frame clones and omits some. The sample has approximately 50,000 clones, roughly 94% seen once. The gene calls are TRBV7-9 and TRBJ2-1, with 14 nucleotides matching TRBD2. The source was CD4+ T cells from peripheral blood mononuclear cells, collected in the third trimester of pregnancy. The origin of this receptor is a female donor with multiple sclerosis, enrolled in a pregnancy study. The CDR3 sequence is CASSPGTSGSNEQFF. CDR3 in DNA: TGTGCCAGCAGCCCCGGGACTAGCGGGAGCAATGAGCAGTTCTTC.